This note documents a single T cell receptor beta chain sequence. Its specificity is unknown. The source of the sample is a study of cytomegalovirus exposure and HLA in healthy donors. Study in general: T cells numbering about 179 million yielded some 120 million unique TCR beta sequences in an earlier analysis.

It was with 60 Vbeta and 13 Jbeta primers that the PCR ran. Assay: immunoSEQ multiplex PCR; the TCRdb copy retains only in-frame clones and omits some. The sample shows 100,000 to 150,000 clones, 78% of them seen only once. Donors in the study were healthy people who gave bone marrow. Study-level results: The study flagged 150 to 200 TCR beta chains as cytomegalovirus-associated. Per a prior analysis, the majority of TCR beta V segments were productive roughly 90% or roughly 30% of the time.

V lost 2 bases to trimming and J lost 1 base; unmatched junction nucleotides: 2. Germline lookup yields CDR1 PRHDT and CDR2 FYEKMQ (reference sequence). This CDR3 has 14 amino acids. The chain employs TRBV13 and TRBJ2-7; TRBD2 aligns across 7 bases. This clonotype was sampled from a young man in good health and CMV-seropositive. The sequencing sample was made of PBMCs. Written as DNA, the CDR3 is TGTGCCAGCAGCTTACCCGGGGGGTCCTACGAGCAGTACTTC. Translation gives CASSLPGGSYEQYF.